This paragraph covers one T cell receptor beta chain sequence. The germline V gene encodes CDR1 WSHSY and CDR2 SAAADI. V shed 3 bases and J 6 bases; nucleotides not matched to a gene: 5. This CDR3 is 16 amino acids long. The data derive from a study of shared T cell receptors in the human thymus. Measured with immunoSEQ multiplex PCR; TCRdb has only the in-frame clones, and not every one. The data hold hundreds of thousands of clones, with around 95% observed a single time. The rearrangement uses TRBV10-2 and TRBJ2-1, with 13 bases fitting TRBD2. Sequencing was done on a sample of thymocytes. This clonotype originated in a human donor. The CDR3 spells CASSDGTSGALNEQFF. In DNA, the CDR3 is TGCGCCAGCAGTGATGGGACTAGCGGGGCTCTCAATGAGCAGTTCTTC.